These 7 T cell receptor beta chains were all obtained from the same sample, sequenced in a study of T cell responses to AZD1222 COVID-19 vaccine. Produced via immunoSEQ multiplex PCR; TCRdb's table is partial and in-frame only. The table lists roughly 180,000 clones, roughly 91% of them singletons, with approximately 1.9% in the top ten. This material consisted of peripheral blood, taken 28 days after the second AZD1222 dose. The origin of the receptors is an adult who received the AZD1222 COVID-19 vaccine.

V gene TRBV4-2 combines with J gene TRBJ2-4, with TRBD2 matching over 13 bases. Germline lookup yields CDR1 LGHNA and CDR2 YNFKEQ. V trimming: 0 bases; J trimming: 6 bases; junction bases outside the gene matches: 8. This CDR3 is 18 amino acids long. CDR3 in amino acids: CASSQDKLAGGNLNIQYF. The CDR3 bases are TGTGCCAGCAGCCAAGATAAACTAGCGGGGGGGAATCTAAACATTCAGTACTTC.

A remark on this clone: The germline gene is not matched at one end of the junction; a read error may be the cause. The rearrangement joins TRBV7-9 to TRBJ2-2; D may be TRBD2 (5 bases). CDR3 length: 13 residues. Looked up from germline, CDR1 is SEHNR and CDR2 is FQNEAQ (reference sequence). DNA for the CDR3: TGTGCCAGCAGCCTAGCAGGCGGCGGGGAGCTGTTTTTT. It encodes CASSLAGGGELFF.

CDR3 loop: CASRLTEEPGNTIYF. Here the CDR3 DNA reads TGTGCCAGCAGACTGACGGAGGAACCTGGAAACACCATATATTTT. V gene TRBV2 combines with J gene TRBJ1-3; D not certain. Trimming cost V 6 bases and J 2 bases, with 14 bases left between them. Germline V lookup: CDR1 SNHLY, CDR2 FYNNEI. This CDR3 is 15 amino acids long.

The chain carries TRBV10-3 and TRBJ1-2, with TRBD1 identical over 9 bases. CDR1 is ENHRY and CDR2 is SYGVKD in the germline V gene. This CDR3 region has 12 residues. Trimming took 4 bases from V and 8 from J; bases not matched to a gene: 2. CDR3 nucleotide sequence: TGTGCCATCAGTGGGACAGGGGACGGCTACACCTTC. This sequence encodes CAISGTGDGYTF.

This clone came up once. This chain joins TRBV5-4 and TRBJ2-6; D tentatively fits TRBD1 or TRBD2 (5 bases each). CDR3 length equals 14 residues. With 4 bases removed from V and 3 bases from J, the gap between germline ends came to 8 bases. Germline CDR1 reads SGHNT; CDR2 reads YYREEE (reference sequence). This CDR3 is CASSPGSGANVLTF. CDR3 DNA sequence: TGTGCCAGCAGCCCAGGGAGTGGGGCCAACGTCCTGACTTTC.

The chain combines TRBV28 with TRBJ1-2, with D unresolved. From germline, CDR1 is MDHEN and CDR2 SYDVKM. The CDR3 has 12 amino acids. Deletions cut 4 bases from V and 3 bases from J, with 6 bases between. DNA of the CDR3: TGTGCCAGCAGTTCCCGGTACTATGGCTACACCTTC. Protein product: CASSSRYYGYTF.

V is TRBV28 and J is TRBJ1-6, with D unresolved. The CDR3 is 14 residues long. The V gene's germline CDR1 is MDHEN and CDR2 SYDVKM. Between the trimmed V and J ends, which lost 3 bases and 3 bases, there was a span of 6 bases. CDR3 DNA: TGTGCCAGCAGTTTTAGTCTCTATAATTCACCCCTCCACTTT. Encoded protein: CASSFSLYNSPLHF.